These 17 T cell receptor beta chains came from one sample sequenced in a study of blood T cells in healthy people across ages (dated by TCRdb to the mid-2010s). Preparation of the library involved 5' RACE. A second roughly 6 to 12 cycle PCR used a sample-barcoded 5' primer and a J-beta primer mix. TCRdb trimmed public reads at Q25 via fastp, called clones via MiXCR and kept in-frame beta chains. Rows are unified per CDR3 protein, each entry keeping the most common DNA and genes. Within this sample are approximately 1,700,000 distinct CDR3 sequences, with more than 35% of them counted one time only. Together, the top ten hold 20% to 25% of the sample. The sample comprised blood. The receptors come from a human donor in good health.

There are a few counts of this clonotype. V gene TRBV7-2 combines with J gene TRBJ1-6; the match to TRBD1 covers 9 bases. The CDR3 length is 16 residues. With V trimmed by 3 bases and J by 7 bases, 7 bases remained unmatched. Looked up from germline, CDR1 is SGHTA and CDR2 is FQGNSA. The CDR3 loop reads CASSFSTGGFNSPLHF. CDR3 nucleotides: TGTGCCAGCAGCTTCTCTACAGGGGGCTTCAATTCACCCCTCCACTTT.

The rearrangement joins TRBV7-2 to TRBJ2-7; weak D call: TRBD2 (5 bases). CDR1 SGHTA and CDR2 FQGNSA come from the germline V gene. V was shortened by 5 bases and J by 1 base, with 12 bases between the two germline ends. The CDR3 runs 14 residues. Here the CDR3 DNA reads TGTGCCAGCAGCCCCGGGGTGCATTCCTACGAGCAGTACTTC. This gives the protein CASSPGVHSYEQYF.

The chain uses TRBV9 and TRBJ2-1; TRBD1 matches 9 bases. CDR1 SGDLS and CDR2 YYNGEE come from the germline V gene. The V gene end was trimmed by 0 bases and the J gene end by 8 bases; junction bases not matched to a gene: 6. The CDR3 consists of 15 residues. The DNA for the CDR3 is TGTGCCAGCAGCGTAGAGGGACAGGGAGTAGATGAGCAGTTCTTC. Amino acid sequence: CASSVEGQGVDEQFF.

This clonotype was counted only a few times. The rearrangement uses TRBV4-3 and TRBJ2-3, with 7 positions matching TRBD1. The CDR3 has 19 amino acids. Trimming cost V 1 base and J 4 bases; bases outside gene matches: 17. Germline V gene sequence: CDR1 LGHNA, CDR2 YSLEER. The CDR3 sequence is CASSQARTGPEQGPDTQYF. The CDR3 DNA reads as TGCGCCAGCAGCCAAGCCCGGACAGGCCCCGAGCAAGGCCCAGATACGCAGTATTTT.

V gene TRBV29-1 combines with J gene TRBJ2-2; TRBD2 aligns across 7 bases. Germline CDR1 is SQVTM and CDR2 is ANQGSEA. This CDR3 has 14 amino acids. The V and J ends lost 5 bases and 5 bases, in that order; junction bases with no gene match: 8. The CDR3 sequence is CSVLPAGITGELFF. For the CDR3, the DNA is TGCAGCGTTCTGCCAGCGGGGATTACCGGGGAGCTGTTTTTT.

This chain links TRBV5-5 with TRBJ1-2; 8 bases map to TRBD1. The J segment lost 4 bases and the V segment lost 1 base, leaving 12 bases of the junction unmatched. The length of the CDR3 is 17 residues. Germline values: CDR1 SGHKS, CDR2 YYEKEE (reference sequence). CDR3 sequence (DNA): TGTGCCAGCAGCTTGTGGGTACTGGACAGGGAGGGCTATGGCTACACCTTC. The encoded protein is CASSLWVLDREGYGYTF.

This chain uses TRBV11-2 with TRBJ2-5; the D gene is possibly TRBD1 (6 bases). Gene TRBJ2-7 matches the end of the DNA better, so the J call may be wrong. The CDR3 has 18 amino acids. Germline loops: CDR1 SGHAT, CDR2 FQNNGV. The CDR3 loop reads CASSRIKQGTLYPYEQYF. DNA of the CDR3: TGTGCCAGCAGCCGAATAAAGCAGGGGACCCTGTACCCCTACGAGCAGTACTTC.

This clonotype turned up a few times. The chain employs TRBV9 and TRBJ2-1, with D unclear. The V end was cut by 3 bases, the J end by 5 bases, with 18 bases between. CDR3 length: 16 residues. Looked up from germline, CDR1 is SGDLS and CDR2 is YYNGEE. CDR3 coding DNA: TGTGCCAGCAGCGCGTACCGAGCTATATCTAACAATGAGCAGTTCTTC. This gives the protein CASSAYRAISNNEQFF.

There are a few counts of this clonotype. The chain joins TRBV7-9 to TRBJ1-2; perhaps TRBD1 as D (6 bases). The ends were cut back, 5 bases at V and 4 bases at J, with 14 bases in the middle. Germline CDR1 reads SEHNR; CDR2 reads FQNEAQ (reference sequence). The CDR3 is made up of 14 amino acids. The CDR3 here is CASSTGGLLYGYTF. Here the CDR3 DNA reads TGTGCCAGCAGCACCGGGGGCCTCCTCTATGGCTACACCTTC.

This clonotype occurred a few times. The genes are TRBV29-1 and TRBJ2-5; no definite D call. V lost 4 bases and J 5 bases, leaving 8 bases between the germline ends. Germline CDR1 and CDR2: SQVTM and ANQGSEA. The CDR3 totals 11 residues. DNA of the CDR3: TGCAGCGTTGGGACCTGGGAGACCCAGTACTTC. Translation gives CSVGTWETQYF. Complete variable domain (other parts from reference TRBV29-1 and TRBJ2-5): SAVISQKPSRDICQRGTSLTIQCQVDSQVTMMFWYRQQPGQSLTLIATANQGSEATYESGFVIDKFPISRPNLTFSTLTVSNMSPEDSSIYLCSVGTWETQYFGPGTRLLVL.

Only a few counts were recorded for this clonotype. The chain recombines TRBV4-1 with TRBJ2-7; 7 nucleotides line up with TRBD1. The CDR3 length is 14 residues. Per germline, CDR1 MGHRA and CDR2 YSYEKL. Trimming at V came to 1 base and at J to 5 bases, leaving 5 bases not matched to a gene. Here the CDR3 reads CASSQGQGLHEQYF. The CDR3 coding sequence is TGCGCCAGCAGCCAAGGACAGGGTCTCCACGAGCAGTACTTC.

This clonotype was counted a few times. The chain couples TRBV6-1 to TRBJ2-5; 7 bases line up with TRBD1. The CDR3 has 18 amino acids. Germline V lookup: CDR1 MNHNS, CDR2 SASEGT. The V segment lost 0 bases and the J segment 5 bases; nucleotides outside the gene matches: 15. CDR3 in DNA: TGTGCCAGCAGTGAAGCGCTTCCCCGACAGGGACCGCCGGAGACCCAGTACTTC. Amino acids: CASSEALPRQGPPETQYF.

The sample holds one count of this clonotype. This chain connects TRBV27 to TRBJ2-5, with 12 bases aligning to TRBD1. CDR3 size: 18 residues. Trimming removed 1 base from V and 11 bases from J; junction bases left unmatched: 17. Germline V gene lookup returns CDR1 MNHEY and CDR2 SMNVEV (reference sequence). CDR3 DNA: TGTGCCAGCAGTTTATGGCGGAGGGCCGGGACAGGGGGCTGGGAGCAGTACTTC. This translates into CASSLWRRAGTGGWEQYF.

The rearrangement links TRBV19 to TRBJ2-1, with TRBD2 identical over 11 bases. The germline V gene encodes CDR1 LNHDA and CDR2 SQIVND (reference sequence). The CDR3 extends over 15 amino acids. Germline trimming cut 4 bases from V and 9 bases from J; bases unmatched to any gene: 8. The chain's CDR3 is CASSTIAGGPSEQFF. The CDR3 nucleotides read TGTGCCAGTAGTACCATAGCGGGGGGGCCTTCTGAGCAGTTCTTC.

The rearrangement joins TRBV20-1 to TRBJ2-5, with no clear D. In germline, CDR1 is DFQATT, CDR2 SNEGSKA (reference sequence). The CDR3 runs to 11 residues. Between the trimmed V and J ends, which lost 7 bases and 1 base, there was a span of 7 bases. The CDR3 DNA is TGCAGTGTGTCGGCCCAAGAGACCCAGTACTTC. Translated, it gives CSVSAQETQYF.

The chain is built from TRBV30 and TRBJ2-7; D may be TRBD2 (6 bases). The length of the CDR3 is 12 residues. The V and J ends lost 0 bases and 5 bases respectively, with 8 bases between them. CDR1 and CDR2 from the germline V gene are GTSNPN and SVGIG (reference sequence). The CDR3, as DNA: TGTGCCTGGAGTGTATGGGGGGACGAGCAGTACTTC. This gives the protein CAWSVWGDEQYF. The full variable domain, with the rest looked up from reference TRBV30 and TRBJ2-7, is SQTIHQWPATLVQPVGSPLSLECTVEGTSNPNLYWYRQAAGRGLQLLFYSVGIGQISSEVPQNLSASRPQDRQFILSSKKLLLSDSGFYLCAWSVWGDEQYFGPGTRLTVT.

This clonotype has just a few counts. The chain combines TRBV7-2 with TRBJ2-1, with D possibly TRBD1 on 5 matching bases. The CDR3 is 14 residues long. V lost 5 bases to trimming and J lost 11 bases, with 19 bases between them. The germline CDR1 and CDR2 sequences are SGHTA and FQGNSA. The CDR3 DNA sequence: TGTGCCAGCAGCGTCCCCGGACCCCAGGGAAAGCAGTTCTTC. This sequence encodes CASSVPGPQGKQFF. Full variable domain (missing parts from reference TRBV7-2 and TRBJ2-1): GAGVSQSPSNKVTEKGKDVELRCDPISGHTALYWYRQSLGQGLEFLIYFQGNSAPDKSGLPSDRFSAERTGGSVSTLTIQRTQQEDSAVYLCASSVPGPQGKQFFGPGTRLTVL.